The 10 T cell receptor beta chains below were found in one sample sequenced in a study of T cell responses to AZD1222 COVID-19 vaccine. Only in-frame clones appear in the TCRdb table, and some are missing; sequencing was by immunoSEQ multiplex PCR. The data show 120,000 or so clones, roughly 88% seen once. The specimen comprised peripheral blood, sampled on day 0 of MenACWY control vaccination. These TCRs come from an adult in good health.

Only a few counts were recorded for this clone. This chain connects TRBV24-1 to TRBJ2-1, with TRBD2 identical over 10 bases. Germline values: CDR1 KGHDR, CDR2 SFDVKD. J was trimmed by 2 bases and V by 4 bases; bases with no gene match: 7. This CDR3 is built from 17 residues. The CDR3 protein is CATSERTSGHAYNEQFF. CDR3 coding DNA: TGTGCCACCAGTGAACGGACTAGCGGCCATGCCTACAATGAGCAGTTCTTC.

This sequence joins TRBV5-6 and TRBJ1-5; D remains ambiguous. Germline V gene sequence: CDR1 SGHDT, CDR2 YYEEEE. The V end lost 1 base, the J end lost 0 bases, and 11 bases lay between the germline ends. The CDR3 extends over 16 amino acids. CDR3 coding DNA: TGTGCCAGCAGCTTGCGCCCTCAACATAGCAATCAGCCCCAGCATTTT. This encodes CASSLRPQHSNQPQHF.

V usage is TRBV30 and J usage is TRBJ2-2; D remains unclear. Germline V gives CDR1 GTSNPN, CDR2 SVGIG (reference sequence). Between the trimmed V and J ends, which lost 0 bases and 6 bases, there was a span of 8 bases. The CDR3 is made up of 13 amino acids. CDR3 loop: CAWSVADPGELFF. CDR3 DNA: TGTGCCTGGAGTGTAGCCGATCCCGGGGAGCTGTTTTTT.

The J gene is TRBJ1-6, the V gene TRBV12-3 or TRBV12-4; D not resolved. V was pared by 9 bases and J by 7 bases, with 10 bases between. This CDR3 contains 12 residues. CDR3 region: CASFNNNSPLHF. CDR3 nucleotide sequence: TGTGCCAGTTTTAACAACAATTCACCCCTCCACTTT.

The rearrangement links TRBV4-1 to TRBJ2-1; D possibly corresponds to TRBD1 (6 bases). The V and J ends lost 1 base and 1 base respectively, with 17 bases between them. The CDR3 is 18 amino acids. The germline gives CDR1 MGHRA, CDR2 YSYEKL. CDR3 residues: CASSQGEIGRGSYNEQFF. Written as DNA, the CDR3 is TGCGCCAGCAGCCAAGGAGAAATAGGCAGGGGATCCTACAATGAGCAGTTCTTC.

This chain connects TRBV24-1 to TRBJ1-2, with D unclear. The CDR3 runs to 14 residues. Germline assignment: CDR1 KGHDR and CDR2 SFDVKD. V lost 4 bases to trimming and J lost 4 bases, with 12 bases between them. DNA for the CDR3: TGTGCCACCAGTGACTCCCGAGGGTTCTATGGCTACACCTTC. It is translated as CATSDSRGFYGYTF.

The V call is TRBV30, the J call TRBJ2-7; D is ambiguous. This CDR3 contains 11 residues. CDR1 GTSNPN and CDR2 SVGIG come from the germline V gene (reference sequence). Trimming took off 0 bases at V and 4 bases at J, with 4 bases between the two ends. The CDR3 DNA sequence: TGTGCCTGGAGTGTGGTTTACGAGCAGTACTTC. Its translation is CAWSVVYEQYF.

The rearrangement links TRBV6-5 to TRBJ1-1; no firm D call. V was cut by 6 bases and J by 7 bases, with 9 bases left in between. Germline V gives CDR1 MNHEY, CDR2 SVGAGI. This CDR3 has 11 residues. DNA for the CDR3: TGTGCCAGCAGCTACATGGGTGAAGCTTTCTTT. Its translation is CASSYMGEAFF.

The J gene is TRBJ1-4, the V gene TRBV9; weak D call: TRBD1 (6 bases). V lost 2 bases and J lost 7, with 18 bases in between. This CDR3 spans 16 amino acids. Germline values: CDR1 SGDLS, CDR2 YYNGEE. The DNA of the CDR3 is TGTGCCAGCAGCGTTAGCGCGGGGGCGCTCGGTGAAAAACTGTTTTTT. Its protein is CASSVSAGALGEKLFF.

V is TRBV7-3 and J is TRBJ2-3; 10 bases line up with TRBD2. CDR1 SGHTA and CDR2 FQGTGA come from the germline V gene. The CDR3 sequence is 17 residues long. The trim removed 5 bases at V and 1 base at J, leaving 9 bases unmatched. The CDR3 DNA is TGTGCCAGCAGCCCAGGTCTAGCGGGAGTGGGCACAGATACGCAGTATTTT. Its protein product is CASSPGLAGVGTDTQYF. Full variable domain (outside the CDR3, taken from reference TRBV7-3 and TRBJ2-3): GAGVSQTPSNKVTEKGKYVELRCDPISGHTALYWYRQSLGQGPEFLIYFQGTGAADDSGLPNDRFFAVRPEGSVSTLKIQRTERGDSAVYLCASSPGLAGVGTDTQYFGPGTRLTVL.